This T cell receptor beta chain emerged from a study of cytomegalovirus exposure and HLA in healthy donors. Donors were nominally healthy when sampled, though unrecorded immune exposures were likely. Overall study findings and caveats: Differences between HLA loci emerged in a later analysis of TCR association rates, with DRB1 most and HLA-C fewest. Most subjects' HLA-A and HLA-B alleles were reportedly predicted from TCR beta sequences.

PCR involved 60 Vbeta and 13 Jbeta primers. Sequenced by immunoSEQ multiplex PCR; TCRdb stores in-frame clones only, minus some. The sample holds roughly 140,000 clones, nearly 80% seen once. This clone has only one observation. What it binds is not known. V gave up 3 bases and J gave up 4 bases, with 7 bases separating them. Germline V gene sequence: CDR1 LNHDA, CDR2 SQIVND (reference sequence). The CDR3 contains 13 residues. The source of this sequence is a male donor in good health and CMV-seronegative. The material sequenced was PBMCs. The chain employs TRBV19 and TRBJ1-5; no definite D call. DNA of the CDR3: TGTGCCAGTAGTATTCCCAGGAATCAGCCCCAGCATTTT. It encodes CASSIPRNQPQHF.